One and the same sample provided the 25 T cell receptor beta chains below, sequenced in a study of cytomegalovirus exposure and HLA in healthy donors. It was with 60 Vbeta and 13 Jbeta primers that the PCR ran. Measured with immunoSEQ multiplex PCR; TCRdb has only the in-frame clones, and not every one. The sample lists about 170,000 clones; approximately 80% were seen once. Sequenced: PBMCs. The origin of the receptors is a woman in her forties or fifties in good health and CMV-seropositive.

The chain is built from TRBV28 and TRBJ1-5; 7 nucleotides align to TRBD1. Looked up from germline, CDR1 is MDHEN and CDR2 is SYDVKM. The CDR3 length is 15 residues. The ends lost 6 bases at V and 3 bases at J; junction bases unmatched: 8. The DNA for the CDR3 is TGTGCCAGCAGGGTCCGGGACAGATACAATCAGCCCCAGCATTTT. Its protein is CASRVRDRYNQPQHF.

The V and J genes are TRBV7-2 and TRBJ1-6; no firm D call. V lost 5 bases, J lost 7 bases, and 3 bases lay in between. The CDR3 consists of 11 residues. The germline CDR1 and CDR2 sequences are SGHTA and FQGNSA. CDR3 residues: CASSRNSPLHF. The CDR3 nucleotides are TGTGCCAGCAGCCGGAATTCACCCCTCCACTTT.

In its sample, this clone was seen once. The rearrangement links TRBV6-5 to TRBJ1-6; 11 nucleotides match TRBD1. The CDR3 has 14 amino acids. The V segment lost 5 bases and the J segment 10 bases; nucleotides outside the gene matches: 4. Per the germline V gene, CDR1 is MNHEY and CDR2 is SVGAGI. CDR3 residues: CASSPGQGASPLHF. The CDR3 coding sequence is TGTGCCAGCAGTCCCGGACAGGGGGCATCACCCCTCCACTTT.

DNA of the CDR3: TGTGCCAGCAGTGAGGGGACAGGGGGAATAGATACGCAGTATTTT. Its protein is CASSEGTGGIDTQYF. The genes are TRBV2 and TRBJ2-3, with 11 bases lining up with TRBD1. This CDR3 is 15 amino acids long. Germline CDR1 SNHLY, CDR2 FYNNEI. V shed 3 bases and J 5 bases; nucleotides not matched to a gene: 4.

This chain joins TRBV4-1 and TRBJ2-1, with 15 positions matching TRBD2. Looked up from germline, CDR1 is MGHRA and CDR2 is YSYEKL. With 5 bases clipped from V and 8 bases from J, the junction kept 16 bases outside the gene matches. The CDR3 is 19 amino acids. CDR3 in DNA: TGCGCCAGCAGCGCCCGGGACAGAGGACTAGCGGGAGGGGGGGATGAGCAGTTCTTC. Translating it yields CASSARDRGLAGGGDEQFF.

A single count supports this clone. The chain couples TRBV5-1 to TRBJ2-7, with TRBD1 identical over 7 bases. With V trimmed by 1 base and J by 1 base, 2 bases remained unmatched. CDR3 length: 14 residues. Germline CDR1 reads SGHRS; CDR2 reads YFSETQ. CDR3 coding DNA: TGCGCCAGCAGCTTGAACAGGGGATCCTACGAGCAGTACTTC. Its protein is CASSLNRGSYEQYF.

The chain links TRBV19 to TRBJ2-1, with D possibly being TRBD2 (6 bases). The CDR3 loop spans 13 amino acids. V lost 5 bases and J 5 bases, leaving 10 bases between the germline ends. The germline V gene has CDR1 LNHDA and CDR2 SQIVND (reference sequence). CDR3 DNA sequence: TGTGCCAGTAGTGTGGGGAGGAACAATGAGCAGTTCTTC. It yields the protein CASSVGRNNEQFF.

The chain joins TRBV10-3 to TRBJ1-5; D is undetermined. Germline-derived CDR1 and CDR2 are ENHRY and SYGVKD. There are 17 residues in the CDR3. V was trimmed by 5 bases and J by 0 bases, leaving 17 bases between them. Here the CDR3 DNA reads TGTGCCATCAGTCCGGGGAACGGACTATATAGCAATCAGCCCCAGCATTTT. Translated, it gives CAISPGNGLYSNQPQHF.

The genes are TRBV5-3 and TRBJ2-1, with D possibly matching TRBD2 (5 bases). TRBV5-3 is an open reading frame whose function is uncertain. Trimming took off 5 bases at V and 2 bases at J, with 23 bases between the two ends. This CDR3 contains 18 residues. Here the CDR3 reads CARRIAQEIGGTYNEQFF. The CDR3 DNA follows: TGTGCCAGAAGAATCGCACAAGAGATAGGAGGCACCTACAATGAGCAGTTCTTC.

The CDR3 protein is CASSPAGGNAGELFF. Written as DNA, the CDR3 is TGTGCCAGCAGCCCCGCGGGGGGAAATGCCGGGGAGCTGTTTTTT. V usage is TRBV7-3 and J usage is TRBJ2-2; 8 nucleotides line up with TRBD2. Germline-derived CDR1 and CDR2 are SGHTA and FQGTGA. The CDR3 contains 15 residues. V was clipped by 5 bases and J by 6 bases; unmatched bases: 8.

J is TRBJ1-5 and V is TRBV6-5; maybe TRBD1 (5 bases). V lost 2 bases, J lost 2 bases, and 7 bases lay in between. This CDR3 comprises 14 residues. CDR1 is MNHEY and CDR2 is SVGAGI in the germline V gene. The CDR3 here is CASSYGGGNQPQHF. The CDR3 nucleotides read TGTGCCAGCAGTTACGGGGGGGGCAATCAGCCCCAGCATTTT.

The CDR3 is CASTPAITGANVLTF. The CDR3 DNA reads as TGTGCCAGCACCCCTGCGATCACTGGGGCCAACGTCCTGACTTTC. This sequence joins TRBV4-2 and TRBJ2-6; D not certain. The V and J ends lost 7 bases and 2 bases respectively, with 12 bases between them. The V gene's germline CDR1 is LGHNA and CDR2 YNFKEQ. The CDR3 sequence is 15 residues long.

J is TRBJ2-3 and V is TRBV4-1; D unresolved. V lost 1 base to trimming and J lost 6 bases, with 8 bases between them. The length of the CDR3 is 13 residues. CDR1 and CDR2 from the germline V gene are MGHRA and YSYEKL. Here the CDR3 reads CASSQGLGDTQYF. CDR3 DNA sequence: TGCGCCAGCAGCCAAGGGTTGGGCGATACGCAGTATTTT.

The chain is built from TRBV19 and TRBJ1-2; maybe TRBD1 (5 bases). From germline, CDR1 is LNHDA and CDR2 SQIVND (reference sequence). Trimming removed 6 bases from V and 8 bases from J, with 13 bases in between. There are 12 residues in the CDR3. CDR3 loop: CASSPLEGGYTF. The DNA for the CDR3 is TGTGCCAGTAGCCCTTTGGAGGGGGGCTACACCTTC. The full variable domain, with the rest looked up from reference TRBV19 and TRBJ1-2, is DGGITQSPKYLFRKEGQNVTLSCEQNLNHDAMYWYRQDPGQGLRLIYYSQIVNDFQKGDIAEGYSVSREKKESFPLTVTSAQKNPTAFYLCASSPLEGGYTFGSGTRLTVV.

The rearrangement uses TRBV28 and TRBJ2-5; the match to TRBD1 covers 8 bases. With the DNA end fitting TRBJ2-7 better, the J assignment may be wrong. The V gene's germline CDR1 is MDHEN and CDR2 SYDVKM. The CDR3 is 15 residues long. CDR3 region: CASSPGQGGGYEQYF. In DNA, the CDR3 is TGTGCCAGCAGTCCAGGACAGGGTGGAGGCTACGAGCAGTACTTC.

V and J are TRBV20-1 and TRBJ1-4; the D is unclear. The ends were cut back, 6 bases at V and 8 bases at J, with 7 bases in the middle. Germline V CDR1 and CDR2: DFQATT, SNEGSKA (reference sequence). This CDR3 has 10 amino acids. This CDR3 is CSATREKLFF. Written as DNA, the CDR3 is TGCAGTGCAACTAGGGAAAAACTGTTTTTT.

The chain carries TRBV5-4 and TRBJ2-1, with 7 positions matching TRBD2. The CDR3 consists of 17 residues. J was trimmed by 8 bases and V by 0 bases; bases with no gene match: 14. Germline CDR1 and CDR2: SGHNT and YYREEE (reference sequence). The CDR3 coding sequence is TGTGCCAGCAGCTTGGATATTGGCGGGAGCGGGGTCGATGAGCAGTTCTTC. This sequence encodes CASSLDIGGSGVDEQFF.

The V and J genes are TRBV7-2 and TRBJ1-1, with D tentatively TRBD1 (6 bases). The length of the CDR3 is 13 residues. V was pared by 4 bases and J by 7 bases, with 13 bases between. Germline values: CDR1 SGHTA, CDR2 FQGNSA. The CDR3 DNA is TGTGCCAGCAGCTACAAAGGGGGGGGTGAAGCTTTCTTT. It is translated as CASSYKGGGEAFF.

The rearrangement joins TRBV6-1 to TRBJ1-2; D is perhaps TRBD1 (5 bases). The CDR3 has 12 amino acids. Trimming took off 11 bases at V and 2 bases at J, with 12 bases between the two ends. The germline gives CDR1 MNHNS, CDR2 SASEGT. CDR3 nucleotides: TGTGCCGCGGGGACGGGAAACTATGGCTACACCTTC. Amino acid sequence: CAAGTGNYGYTF.

This chain joins TRBV11-3 and TRBJ2-5, with D tentatively TRBD2 (5 bases). CDR1 and CDR2 (germline): SGHNT, YENEEA. The CDR3 covers 15 residues. V lost 4 bases and J lost 6, with 18 bases in between. In DNA, the CDR3 is TGTGCCAGCAGCTCCAGCGCGGCTAGCCCAAAGACCCAGTACTTC. It yields the protein CASSSSAASPKTQYF.

V and J are TRBV7-2 and TRBJ2-3, with TRBD2 matching 11 bases. The germline gives CDR1 SGHTA, CDR2 FQGNSA. The J segment lost 7 bases and the V segment lost 1 base, leaving 7 bases of the junction unmatched. The CDR3 contains 16 residues. The CDR3 region is CASSLDSGREVHTQYF. CDR3 coding DNA: TGTGCCAGCAGCTTAGATAGCGGGAGGGAGGTGCATACGCAGTATTTT.

The chain links TRBV7-2 to TRBJ2-1; TRBD2 matches at 8 bases. The V segment lost 5 bases and the J segment 7 bases; nucleotides outside the gene matches: 7. The germline V gene has CDR1 SGHTA and CDR2 FQGNSA. CDR3 length equals 14 residues. The CDR3 loop is CASSAIAGKNEQFF. The CDR3 DNA sequence: TGTGCCAGCAGCGCCATAGCGGGAAAGAATGAGCAGTTCTTC.

The J gene is TRBJ1-4, the V gene TRBV5-3, with 12 bases matching TRBD1. TRBV5-3 is noted as an ORF with a role that remains uncertain. Trimming removed 4 bases from V and 8 bases from J; junction bases left unmatched: 9. The CDR3 is 16 amino acids. In DNA form, the CDR3 reads TGTGCCAGAAGCCAAGGGACAGGGGGCACGAAGGAAAAACTGTTTTTT. Its translation is CARSQGTGGTKEKLFF.

The chain links TRBV4-1 to TRBJ2-1, with 7 bases aligning to TRBD2. V was pared by 2 bases and J by 10 bases, with 8 bases of the junction left unmatched. The germline V gene has CDR1 MGHRA and CDR2 YSYEKL. The CDR3 is 14 amino acids. The CDR3 protein is CASSQRTGTTEQFF. CDR3 DNA: TGCGCCAGCAGCCAACGTACCGGGACTACCGAGCAGTTCTTC.

This sequence joins TRBV7-6 and TRBJ2-7, with 7 nucleotides matching TRBD2. From germline, CDR1 is SGHVS and CDR2 FNYEAQ. With V trimmed by 5 bases and J by 3 bases, 10 bases remained unmatched. The CDR3 runs to 15 residues. The CDR3 loop reads CASSLYLAAIYEQYF. Written as DNA, the CDR3 is TGTGCCAGCAGCCTATACCTAGCGGCGATCTACGAGCAGTACTTC.